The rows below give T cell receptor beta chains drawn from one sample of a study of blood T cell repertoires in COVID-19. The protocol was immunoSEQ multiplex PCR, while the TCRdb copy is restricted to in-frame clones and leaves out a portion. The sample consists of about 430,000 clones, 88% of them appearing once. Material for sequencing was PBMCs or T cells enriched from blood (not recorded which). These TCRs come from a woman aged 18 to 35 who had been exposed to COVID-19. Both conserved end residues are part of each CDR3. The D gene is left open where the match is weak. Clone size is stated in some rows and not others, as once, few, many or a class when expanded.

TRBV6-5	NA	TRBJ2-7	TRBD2	TGTGCCAGCAGCCGGGAGGGCCCTAGGTTGTGGGAGCAGTACTTC	CASSREGPRLWEQYF
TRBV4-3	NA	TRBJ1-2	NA	TGCGCCAGCAGCCAAGTGCTGGGGCCGGATGGCTACACCTTC	CASSQVLGPDGYTF
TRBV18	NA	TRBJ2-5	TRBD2	TGTGCCAGCTCAGGACTAGTGGAGACCCAGTACTTC	CASSGLVETQYF
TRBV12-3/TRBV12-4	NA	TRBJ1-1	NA	TGTGCCAGCAGTTTGGTAGGTAGCAGTGAAGCTTTCTTT	CASSLVGSSEAFF
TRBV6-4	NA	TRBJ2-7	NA	TGTGCCAGCAGTGCGGCGACAGGCTACGAGCAGTACTTC	CASSAATGYEQYF
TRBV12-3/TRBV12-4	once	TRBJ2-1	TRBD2	TGTGCCAGCAGTTTGGCGGGGGGGCTTGTGCAGTTCTTC	CASSLAGGLVQFF
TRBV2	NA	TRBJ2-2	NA	TGTGCCAGCAGTGAGGCAGTCCCCACCGGGGAGCTGTTTTTT	CASSEAVPTGELFF
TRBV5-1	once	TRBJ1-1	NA	TGCGCCAGCAGGCTGAGTTCGAACACTGAAGCTTTCTTT	CASRLSSNTEAFF
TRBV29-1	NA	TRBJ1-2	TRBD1	TGCAGCGTTGCCTCCGGGACAGGGGGCTTGAACTATGGCTACACCTTC	CSVASGTGGLNYGYTF
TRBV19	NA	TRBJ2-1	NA	TGTGCCAGTAGTATTACAGAAAGCTCCTACAATGAGCAGTTCTTC	CASSITESSYNEQFF
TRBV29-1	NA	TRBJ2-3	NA	TGCAGCGTTTACTGGGCCAAAGACCCAGATACGCAGTATTTT	CSVYWAKDPDTQYF
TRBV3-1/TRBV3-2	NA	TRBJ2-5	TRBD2	TGTGCCAGCAGCCAGGCGACTAGCGGGTGGCAAGAGACCCAGTACTTC	CASSQATSGWQETQYF
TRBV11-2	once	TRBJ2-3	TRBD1	TGTGCCAGCACGATTAGGACAGGGATTAGCACAGATACGCAGTATTTT	CASTIRTGISTDTQYF
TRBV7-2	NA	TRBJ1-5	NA	TGTGCCAGCAGCCCGACAGGAAGCAATCAGCCCCAGCATTTT	CASSPTGSNQPQHF